This TCR beta chain emerged from a study of T cell changes during pregnancy in multiple sclerosis. TCRdb's table, derived via immunoSEQ multiplex PCR, lists solely in-frame clones and lacks some. The sample lists 35,000 to 55,000 clones, 80% to 95% occurring once. In this sample, this clone turned up once. The V gene's germline CDR1 is SQVTM and CDR2 ANQGSEA. V trimming: 6 bases; J trimming: 4 bases; junction bases outside the gene matches: 5. CDR3 length: 13 amino acids. The rearrangement links TRBV29-1 to TRBJ1-4; 7 bases line up with TRBD1. This TCR was recovered from a female donor with multiple sclerosis, enrolled in a pregnancy study. Sequences were derived from CD4+ T cells from peripheral blood mononuclear cells, sampled before pregnancy. This CDR3 reads CSVRDRHNEKLFF. The CDR3 DNA reads TGCAGCGTCCGGGACAGACATAATGAAAAACTGTTTTTT. The full variable domain, rest sourced from reference TRBV29-1 and TRBJ1-4, is SAVISQKPSRDICQRGTSLTIQCQVDSQVTMMFWYRQQPGQSLTLIATANQGSEATYESGFVIDKFPISRPNLTFSTLTVSNMSPEDSSIYLCSVRDRHNEKLFFGSGTQLSVL.